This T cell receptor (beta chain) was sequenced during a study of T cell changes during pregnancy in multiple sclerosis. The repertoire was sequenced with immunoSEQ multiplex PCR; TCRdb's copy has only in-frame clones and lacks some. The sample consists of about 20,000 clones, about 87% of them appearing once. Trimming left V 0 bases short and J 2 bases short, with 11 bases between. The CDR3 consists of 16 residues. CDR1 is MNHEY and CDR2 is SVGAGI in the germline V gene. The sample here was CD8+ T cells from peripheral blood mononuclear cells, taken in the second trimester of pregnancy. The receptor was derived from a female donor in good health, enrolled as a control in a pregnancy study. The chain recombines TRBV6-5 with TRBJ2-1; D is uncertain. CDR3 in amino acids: CASSYSTENPYNEQFF. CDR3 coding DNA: TGTGCCAGCAGTTACTCGACGGAGAATCCCTACAATGAGCAGTTCTTC.